The subject of this entry is one TCR beta chain. The antigen is unknown. This sample was included in a study of graft-versus-host responses after intestinal transplantation. Study as a whole: Grafts that recipients had were multivisceral, liver-intestinal, or isolated intestinal transplants. Induction using anti-thymocyte globulin, followed by tacrolimus and steroids for approximately three years, was given to all recipients. Study-wide findings and caveats: Recipient marrow harbored GvH clones, some of which surfaced first in ileum or blood. Levels of circulating GvH clones at their peak were associated with early post-transplant HvG declines.

TCRdb's table, derived via immunoSEQ multiplex PCR, lists solely in-frame clones and lacks some. This table holds about 81,000 clones, less than 90% found once. Looked up from germline, CDR1 is MNHNY and CDR2 is SVGAGI (reference sequence). Trimming stripped 2 bases from V and 0 bases from J, with 5 bases between. This CDR3 region has 13 residues. The sequencing used unstimulated CD4+ T cells sorted from spleen or lymph node cells, collected before intestinal transplant. This chain joins TRBV6-6 and TRBJ2-7; no clear D. The receptor comes from a human donor who received an intestinal transplant. CDR3 residues: CASSYGNSYEQYF. CDR3 DNA: TGTGCCAGCAGTTACGGCAACTCCTACGAGCAGTACTTC.